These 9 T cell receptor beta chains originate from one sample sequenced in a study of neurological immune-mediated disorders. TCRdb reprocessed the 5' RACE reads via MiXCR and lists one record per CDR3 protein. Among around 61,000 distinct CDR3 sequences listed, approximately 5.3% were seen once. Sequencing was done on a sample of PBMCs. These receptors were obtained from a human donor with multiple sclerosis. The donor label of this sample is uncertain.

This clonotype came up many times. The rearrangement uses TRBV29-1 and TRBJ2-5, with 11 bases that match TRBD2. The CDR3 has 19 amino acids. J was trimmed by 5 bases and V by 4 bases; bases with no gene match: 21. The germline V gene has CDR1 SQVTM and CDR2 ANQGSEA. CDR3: CSVGLSGPGLAAGRETQYF. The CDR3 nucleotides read TGCAGCGTTGGTCTCTCGGGTCCGGGACTAGCGGCGGGGCGGGAGACCCAGTACTTC.

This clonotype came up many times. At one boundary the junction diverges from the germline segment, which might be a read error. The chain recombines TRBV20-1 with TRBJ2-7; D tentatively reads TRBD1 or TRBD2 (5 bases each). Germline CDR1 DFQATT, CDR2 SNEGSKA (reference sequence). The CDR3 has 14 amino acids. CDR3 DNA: TGCAGTGCAACACCCGGGACCCGGTCCTCCGAGCAGTACTTC. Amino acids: CSATPGTRSSEQYF.

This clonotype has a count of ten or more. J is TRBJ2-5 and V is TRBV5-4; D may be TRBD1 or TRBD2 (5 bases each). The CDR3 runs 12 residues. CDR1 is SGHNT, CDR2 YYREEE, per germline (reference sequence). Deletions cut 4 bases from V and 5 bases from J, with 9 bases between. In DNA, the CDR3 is TGTGCCAGCAGCACATGGGGGGAGACCCAGTACTTC. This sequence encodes CASSTWGETQYF.

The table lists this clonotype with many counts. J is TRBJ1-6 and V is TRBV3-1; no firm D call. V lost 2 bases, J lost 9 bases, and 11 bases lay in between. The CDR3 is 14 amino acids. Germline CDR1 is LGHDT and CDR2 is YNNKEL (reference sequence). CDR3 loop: CASSQQGWGSPLHF. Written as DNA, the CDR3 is TGTGCCAGCAGCCAACAAGGATGGGGTTCACCCCTCCACTTT.

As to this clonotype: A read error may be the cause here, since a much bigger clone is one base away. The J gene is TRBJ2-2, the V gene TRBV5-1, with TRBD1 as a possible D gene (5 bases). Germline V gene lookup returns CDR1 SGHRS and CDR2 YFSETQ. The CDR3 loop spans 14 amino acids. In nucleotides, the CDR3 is TGCGCCAGCAGCTTCGCAGGGTCCACCTGGGAGCTGTTTTTT. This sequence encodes CASSFAGSTWELFF.

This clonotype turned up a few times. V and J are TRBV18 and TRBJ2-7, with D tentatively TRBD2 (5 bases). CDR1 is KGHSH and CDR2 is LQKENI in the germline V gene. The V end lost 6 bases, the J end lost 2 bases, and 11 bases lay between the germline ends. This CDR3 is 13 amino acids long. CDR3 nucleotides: TGTGCCAGCTCGCAATCCGGGACCTACGAGCAGTACTTC. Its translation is CASSQSGTYEQYF.

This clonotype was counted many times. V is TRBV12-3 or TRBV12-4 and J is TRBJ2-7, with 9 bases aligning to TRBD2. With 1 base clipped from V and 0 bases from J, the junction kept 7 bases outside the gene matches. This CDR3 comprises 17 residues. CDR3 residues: CASSLESSGVYSYEQYF. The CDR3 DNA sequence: TGTGCCAGCAGTTTAGAGTCTAGCGGGGTATACTCCTACGAGCAGTACTTC.

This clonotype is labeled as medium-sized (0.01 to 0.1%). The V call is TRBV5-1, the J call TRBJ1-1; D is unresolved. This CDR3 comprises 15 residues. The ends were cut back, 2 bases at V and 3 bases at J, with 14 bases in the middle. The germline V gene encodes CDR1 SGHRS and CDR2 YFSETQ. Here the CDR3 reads CASSLGPSSDTEAFF. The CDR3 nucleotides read TGCGCCAGCAGCTTAGGACCGTCATCTGACACTGAAGCTTTCTTT.

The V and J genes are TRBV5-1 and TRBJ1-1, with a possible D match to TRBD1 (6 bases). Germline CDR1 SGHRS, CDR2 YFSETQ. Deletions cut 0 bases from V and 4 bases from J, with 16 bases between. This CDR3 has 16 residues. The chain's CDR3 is CASSLDSTKGGTEAFF. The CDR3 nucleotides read TGCGCCAGCAGCTTGGACTCCACCAAAGGGGGCACTGAAGCTTTCTTT.